This record concerns one TCR beta chain sequence. It has no known antigen specificity. There are no base qualities to consult, and no much larger clone falls within one base. Stable Graves' hyperthyroidism was defined as no progression to ophthalmopathy during 18 months of follow-up. The hyperthyroidism patients were between 18 and 65 years old and newly diagnosed, with a disease duration of less than 2 months. Patients with uncontrolled infections, other autoimmune diseases, pregnancy or lactation were excluded. Diagnoses relied on clinical symptoms, serum thyroxine and TRAb, thyroid ultrasound and orbital computed tomography. Trizol reagent was used to extract total RNA, and RNA quality was then checked on an Agilent 2100 Bioanalyzer. The sample comes from a study of T cells in Graves' hyperthyroidism and ophthalmopathy (dated by TCRdb to about 2019). Study-level background: TCR V-J signatures able to tell the groups apart were searched for in a discovery cohort of 90 to 100 patients, of whom around 42 had Graves' ophthalmopathy and around 58 had stable Graves' hyperthyroidism. In addition, the study compared T-cell repertoires in thyroid tissue and in blood from about 6 Graves' hyperthyroidism patients. According to the paper, TCR Vbeta CDR3 sequencing was carried out on 135 peripheral blood samples, which came from around 43 ophthalmopathy, under 85 hyperthyroidism and approximately 17 progressor patients. After sampling, hyperthyroidism patients received methimazole starting at 30 mg daily, and ophthalmopathy patients received high-dose intravenous methylprednisolone. Prospective prediction of ophthalmopathy was tested in an independent validation cohort of fewer than 20 hyperthyroidism patients and around 16 patients who later progressed to ophthalmopathy. The 75 to 100 discovery patients were divided at random into training and test sets in a 7:3 ratio. Broad study findings and their caveats: A model built on a 13 V-J signature distinguished ophthalmopathy from stable hyperthyroidism, reaching about 89% sensitivity and under 84% specificity in cross-validation and 80%/75% in testing. In validation, progression to ophthalmopathy was predicted by the model with 70.59% sensitivity and under 85% specificity, a median of approximately 6.5 months before onset. Most expanded thyroid clonotypes (frequency above 0.001) were also detected in blood, a finding suggesting that blood repertoires may reflect thyroid immune responses. Sample size was not statistically predetermined, and investigators were not blinded to group allocation.

Measured from the cysteine to the phenylalanine, the CDR3 is 15 residues long. This entry keeps only the CDR3 DNA: 45 bases, framed from base 1. Unmatched junction bases come to 14, with V trimmed by 6 bases and J by 9 bases. The germline V gene (reference sequence) gives CDR1 as MNHNY and CDR2 as SVGAGI. The TCR beta CDR3 regions were amplified from RNA transcripts. The first round of RT-PCR for the TCR CDR3 was performed with the HTBI primer set and the Qiagen OneStep RT-PCR kit. A second multiplex PCR round built the libraries, followed by size selection and purification. The libraries were sequenced on an Illumina HiSeq2000 using paired-end 100 bp reads. As for the authors' bioinformatics: SOAPnuke was used to process the raw data, with reads discarded if the reads contained adapters or uncalled bases, had a mean Phred below 15, or lacked an exact constant-primer or identifier match. COPE v1.2.5 was used to merge the high-quality paired reads, and each unique nucleotide sequence was defined as a clonotype. MiTCR v1.1 was used to align the clonotypes against IMGT TRBV, TRBD and TRBJ reference segments. Only V-J combinations with frequency above 0.0001, covering about 99% of repertoires, were analysed. A TCS score was defined as the ratio between F50 (clonal expansion) and ExV (chaos), using BLOSUM62-based TCRdist between CDR3 peptides within each V-J. Welch's t-statistics and random forest reduced 514 V-J features to under 15, which were used in a naive Bayes classifier (R e1071). The similarity between thyroid and blood repertoires was quantified using the Morisita-Horn index. TCRdb applied fastp at Q25 and MiXCR to the public reads, then kept only in-frame beta chains. Rows are combined by CDR3 protein, so each entry shows the most common genes and DNA. Clone size and V and J calls follow TCRdb, not the original study. The sample table shows roughly 570,000 distinct CDR3 sequences, and around 42% are seen once. The ten largest make up about 8.3% of the sample.

The material sequenced was peripheral blood or thyroid tissue (not recorded which). The rearrangement combines TRBV6-6 with TRBJ2-5; 9 bases in the junction line up with TRBD1. This TCR derives from a woman under 30 with Graves' hyperthyroidism. The CDR3 is CASSSGQGSNQPQYF. In nucleotide form, the sequence is TGTGCCAGCAGCTCGGGACAGGGAAGTAATCAGCCCCAGTACTTC.